Listed here are 8 T cell receptor beta chains from one sample, sequenced in a study of cytomegalovirus exposure and HLA in healthy donors. The protocol was immunoSEQ multiplex PCR, while the TCRdb copy is restricted to in-frame clones and leaves out a portion. This table holds about 260,000 clones, roughly 91% found once. The sample comprised PBMCs. The source of these receptors is a young woman in good health and CMV-seronegative.

V usage is TRBV5-1 and J usage is TRBJ2-1, with 14 bases that match TRBD2. J gave up 9 bases and V 3 bases, and 5 bases lay outside the gene matches. The CDR3 runs 15 residues. CDR1 and CDR2 (germline): SGHRS, YFSETQ. In DNA form, the CDR3 reads TGCGCCAGCAGCTGGGGCGGGACTAGCGGGAGTGAGCAGTTCTTC. The encoded protein is CASSWGGTSGSEQFF. Filled out from reference TRBV5-1 and TRBJ2-1, the complete variable domain reads KAGVTQTPRYLIKTRGQQVTLSCSPISGHRSVSWYQQTPGQGLQFLFEYFSETQRNKGNFPGRFSGRQFSNSRSEMNVSTLELGDSALYLCASSWGGTSGSEQFFGPGTRLTVL.

This rearrangement joins TRBV27 to TRBJ2-7, with D possibly being TRBD1 (6 bases). Looked up from germline, CDR1 is MNHEY and CDR2 is SMNVEV (reference sequence). V lost 1 base, J lost 0 bases, and 13 bases lay in between. The CDR3 length is 16 residues. CDR3 sequence reads: CASSLYAQGVSYEQYF. The CDR3 DNA reads as TGTGCCAGCAGTTTATATGCACAGGGTGTCTCCTACGAGCAGTACTTC.

The chain recombines TRBV28 with TRBJ2-7, with D maybe TRBD2 (6 bases). The CDR3 totals 14 residues. V was cut by 2 bases and J by 0 bases, with 8 bases left in between. Looked up from germline, CDR1 is MDHEN and CDR2 is SYDVKM. Written as DNA, the CDR3 is TGTGCCAGCAGTTTAGGCGGGGACTCCTACGAGCAGTACTTC. This sequence encodes CASSLGGDSYEQYF.

This chain links TRBV28 with TRBJ1-2; 9 bases map to TRBD1. V dropped 7 bases and J dropped 4; count of bases not matched to a gene: 13. CDR1 is MDHEN, CDR2 SYDVKM, per germline. The CDR3 runs 16 residues. The CDR3 protein is CASNPGTGSFGYGYTF. In DNA form, the CDR3 reads TGTGCCAGCAATCCGGGGACAGGGAGTTTTGGCTATGGCTACACCTTC.

The rearrangement uses TRBV28 and TRBJ1-5; 8 nucleotides align to TRBD1. Trimming removed 6 bases from V and 6 bases from J; junction bases left unmatched: 10. Germline-derived CDR1 and CDR2 are MDHEN and SYDVKM. The CDR3 totals 15 residues. CDR3 loop: CASSKQGGIGQPQHF. DNA for the CDR3: TGTGCCAGCAGCAAACAGGGGGGAATTGGTCAGCCCCAGCATTTT.

This chain joins TRBV27 and TRBJ2-1; D is possibly TRBD2 (6 bases). With 1 base removed from V and 0 bases from J, the gap between germline ends came to 22 bases. The CDR3 covers 20 residues. CDR1 is MNHEY, CDR2 SMNVEV, per germline (reference sequence). The CDR3 DNA reads TGTGCCAGCAGTTTATTCTCGGTGGGTAGCGGAGTGAGCTCCTACAATGAGCAGTTCTTC. This codes for CASSLFSVGSGVSSYNEQFF.

This clone occurred once. This chain joins TRBV4-3 and TRBJ2-1; no firm D call. This CDR3 region has 14 residues. V was shortened by 0 bases and J by 5 bases, with 8 bases between the two germline ends. Germline V CDR1 and CDR2: LGHNA, YSLEER. CDR3 nucleotide sequence: TGCGCCAGCAGCCAAGAAACAGATAACAATGAGCAGTTCTTC. Protein: CASSQETDNNEQFF.

The chain carries TRBV15 and TRBJ2-5; D uncertain. The CDR3 contains 18 residues. Germline V gives CDR1 LNHNV, CDR2 YYDKDF (reference sequence). V was shortened by 3 bases and J by 1 base, with 21 bases between the two germline ends. The CDR3 spells CATSSSSPRAVGQETQYF. CDR3 coding DNA: TGTGCCACCAGCAGTTCCTCCCCCCGGGCCGTGGGCCAAGAGACCCAGTACTTC.